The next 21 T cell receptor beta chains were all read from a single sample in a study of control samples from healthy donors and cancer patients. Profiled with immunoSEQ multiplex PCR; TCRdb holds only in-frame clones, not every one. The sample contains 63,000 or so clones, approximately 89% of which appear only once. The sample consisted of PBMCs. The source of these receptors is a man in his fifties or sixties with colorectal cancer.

The CDR3: CASSSEGLATETQYF. CDR3 nucleotide sequence: TGTGCCAGCAGTTCCGAAGGACTAGCGACAGAGACCCAGTACTTC. This sequence joins TRBV6-2 or TRBV6-3 and TRBJ2-5, with 9 bases identical to TRBD2. The germline gives CDR1 MNHEY, CDR2 SVGEGT. The CDR3 is 15 amino acids. V lost 4 bases and J lost 4; bases outside the gene matches: 7.

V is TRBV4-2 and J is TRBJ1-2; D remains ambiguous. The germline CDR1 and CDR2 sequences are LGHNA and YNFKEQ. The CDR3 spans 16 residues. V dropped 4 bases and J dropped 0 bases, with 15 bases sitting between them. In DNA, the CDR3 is TGTGCCAGCAGCCGGGAGGGATTAACCGCTAACTATGGCTACACCTTC. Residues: CASSREGLTANYGYTF.

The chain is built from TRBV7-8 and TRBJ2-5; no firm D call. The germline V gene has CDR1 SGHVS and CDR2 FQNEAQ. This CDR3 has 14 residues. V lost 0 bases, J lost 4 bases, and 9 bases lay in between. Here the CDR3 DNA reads TGTGCCAGCAGCTTAGCGCCGGGTTCAGAGACCCAGTACTTC. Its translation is CASSLAPGSETQYF.

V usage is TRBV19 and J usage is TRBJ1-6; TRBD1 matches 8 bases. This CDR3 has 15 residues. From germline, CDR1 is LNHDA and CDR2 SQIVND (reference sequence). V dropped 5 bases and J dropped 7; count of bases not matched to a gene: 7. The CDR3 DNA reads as TGTGCCAGTAGTTCGGACAGGGTTCTCAATTCACCCCTCCACTTT. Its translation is CASSSDRVLNSPLHF. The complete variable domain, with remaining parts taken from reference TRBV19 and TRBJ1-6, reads DGGITQSPKYLFRKEGQNVTLSCEQNLNHDAMYWYRQDPGQGLRLIYYSQIVNDFQKGDIAEGYSVSREKKESFPLTVTSAQKNPTAFYLCASSSDRVLNSPLHFGNGTRLTVT.

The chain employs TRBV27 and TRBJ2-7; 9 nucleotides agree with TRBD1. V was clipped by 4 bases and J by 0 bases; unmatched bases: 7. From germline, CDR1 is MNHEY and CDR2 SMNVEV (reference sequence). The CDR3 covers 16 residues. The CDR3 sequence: CASSSRWDRDSYEQYF. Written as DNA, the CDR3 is TGTGCCAGCAGTTCCCGGTGGGACAGGGACTCCTACGAGCAGTACTTC.

The CDR3 protein is CASSPTGQETQYF. The CDR3 DNA reads TGTGCCAGTAGCCCGACAGGGCAAGAGACCCAGTACTTC. The chain employs TRBV19 and TRBJ2-5; 7 positions agree with TRBD1. CDR3 length: 13 residues. The V and J ends lost 6 bases and 2 bases, in that order; junction bases with no gene match: 3. Germline V gives CDR1 LNHDA, CDR2 SQIVND (reference sequence).

The CDR3: CASSLTRNRGGEQFF. Here the CDR3 DNA reads TGTGCCAGCAGCTTAACCCGCAACAGGGGAGGCGAGCAGTTCTTC. The chain recombines TRBV7-6 with TRBJ2-1; D is possibly TRBD1 (7 bases). V was cut by 2 bases and J by 10 bases, with 18 bases left in between. Germline CDR1 SGHVS, CDR2 FNYEAQ. This CDR3 region has 15 residues.

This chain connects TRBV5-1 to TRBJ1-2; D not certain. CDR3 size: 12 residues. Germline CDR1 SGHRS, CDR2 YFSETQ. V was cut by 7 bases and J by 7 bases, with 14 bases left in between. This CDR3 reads CASPLVLCGYTF. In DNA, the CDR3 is TGCGCCAGCCCCTTGGTCTTGTGTGGCTACACCTTC. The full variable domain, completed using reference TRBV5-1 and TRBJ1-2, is KAGVTQTPRYLIKTRGQQVTLSCSPISGHRSVSWYQQTPGQGLQFLFEYFSETQRNKGNFPGRFSGRQFSNSRSEMNVSTLELGDSALYLCASPLVLCGYTFGSGTRLTVV.

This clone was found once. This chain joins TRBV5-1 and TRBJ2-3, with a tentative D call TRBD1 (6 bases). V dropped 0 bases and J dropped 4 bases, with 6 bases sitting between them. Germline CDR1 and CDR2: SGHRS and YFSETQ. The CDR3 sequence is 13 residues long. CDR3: CASSLGGPDTQYF. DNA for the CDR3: TGCGCCAGCAGCTTGGGGGGGCCAGATACGCAGTATTTT.

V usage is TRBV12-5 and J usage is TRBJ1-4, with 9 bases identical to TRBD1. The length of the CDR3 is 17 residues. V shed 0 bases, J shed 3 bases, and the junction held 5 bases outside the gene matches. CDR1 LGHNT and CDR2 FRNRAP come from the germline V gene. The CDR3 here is CASGLVLGDRANEKLFF. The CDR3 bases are TGTGCTAGTGGTTTGGTCCTAGGGGACAGGGCTAATGAAAAACTGTTTTTT.

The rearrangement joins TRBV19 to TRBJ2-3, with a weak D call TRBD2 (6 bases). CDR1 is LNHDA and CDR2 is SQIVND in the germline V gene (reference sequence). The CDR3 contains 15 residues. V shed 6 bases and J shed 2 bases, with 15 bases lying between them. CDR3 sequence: CASSPDGSSTDTQYF. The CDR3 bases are TGTGCCAGTAGCCCTGACGGGAGTTCCACAGATACGCAGTATTTT.

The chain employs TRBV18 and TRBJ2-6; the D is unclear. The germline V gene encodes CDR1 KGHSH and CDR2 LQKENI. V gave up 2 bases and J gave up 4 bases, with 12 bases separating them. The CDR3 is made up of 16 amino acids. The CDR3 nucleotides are TGTGCCAGCTCACCAACCGATGGTGGGGGGGCCAACGTCCTGACTTTC. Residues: CASSPTDGGGANVLTF.

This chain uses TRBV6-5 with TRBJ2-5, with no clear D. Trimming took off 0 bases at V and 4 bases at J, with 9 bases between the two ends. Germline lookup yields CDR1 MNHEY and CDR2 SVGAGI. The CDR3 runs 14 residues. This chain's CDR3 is CASSYSRNPETQYF. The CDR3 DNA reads TGTGCCAGCAGTTACTCAAGGAATCCAGAGACCCAGTACTTC.

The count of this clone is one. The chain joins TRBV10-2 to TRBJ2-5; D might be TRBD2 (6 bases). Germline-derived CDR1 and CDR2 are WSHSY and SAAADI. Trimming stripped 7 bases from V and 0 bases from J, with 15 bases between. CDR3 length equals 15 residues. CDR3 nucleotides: TGCGCCAGCACTAGCGCCCAAACGTACCAAGAGACCCAGTACTTC. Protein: CASTSAQTYQETQYF.

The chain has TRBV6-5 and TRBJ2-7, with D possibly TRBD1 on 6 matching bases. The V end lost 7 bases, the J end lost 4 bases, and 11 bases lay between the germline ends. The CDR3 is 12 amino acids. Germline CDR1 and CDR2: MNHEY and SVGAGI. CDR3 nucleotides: TGTGCCAGCACTGGACAGTTTTACGAGCAGTACTTC. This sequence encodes CASTGQFYEQYF.

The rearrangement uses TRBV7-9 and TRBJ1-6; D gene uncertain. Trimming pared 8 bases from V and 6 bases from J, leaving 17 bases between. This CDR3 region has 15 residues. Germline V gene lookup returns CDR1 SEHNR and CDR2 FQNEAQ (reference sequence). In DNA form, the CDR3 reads TGTGCCAGCTCAGACTCCTTACTCGCTAATTCACCCCTCCACTTT. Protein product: CASSDSLLANSPLHF. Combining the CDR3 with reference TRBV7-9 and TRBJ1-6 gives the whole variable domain DTGVSQNPRHKITKRGQNVTFRCDPISEHNRLYWYRQTLGQGPEFLTYFQNEAQLEKSRLLSDRFSAERPKGSFSTLEIQRTEQGDSAMYLCASSDSLLANSPLHFGNGTRLTVT.

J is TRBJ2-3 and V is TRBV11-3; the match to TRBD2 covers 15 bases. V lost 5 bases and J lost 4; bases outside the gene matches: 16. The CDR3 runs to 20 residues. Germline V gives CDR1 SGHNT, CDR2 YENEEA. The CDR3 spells CASSPRTSGGAGFRADTQYF. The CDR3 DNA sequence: TGTGCCAGCAGCCCTAGGACTAGCGGGGGGGCCGGATTTAGGGCAGATACGCAGTATTTT.

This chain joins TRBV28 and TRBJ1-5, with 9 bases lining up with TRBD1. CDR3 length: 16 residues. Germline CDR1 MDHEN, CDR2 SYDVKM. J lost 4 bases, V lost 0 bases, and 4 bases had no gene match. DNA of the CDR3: TGTGCCAGCAGTTTATGGGACAGGGGCTTTAATCAGCCCCAGCATTTT. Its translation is CASSLWDRGFNQPQHF.

The CDR3: CASSRAGTGHTEAFF. The DNA for the CDR3 is TGTGCCAGCAGCCGCGCCGGGACAGGCCACACTGAAGCTTTCTTT. The V call is TRBV3-1 (or the pseudogene TRBV3-2), the J call TRBJ1-1; 8 nucleotides line up with TRBD1. Germline CDR1 LGHDT, CDR2 YNNKEL (reference sequence). The V gene end was trimmed by 4 bases and the J gene end by 3 bases; junction bases not matched to a gene: 7. The CDR3 length is 15 residues.

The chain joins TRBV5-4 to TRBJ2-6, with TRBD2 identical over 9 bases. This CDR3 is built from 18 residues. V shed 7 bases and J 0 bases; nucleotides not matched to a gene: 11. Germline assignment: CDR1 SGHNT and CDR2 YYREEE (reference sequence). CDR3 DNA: TGTGCCAGCGGATCAGTACCTAGCGGGGTCTCTGGGGCCAACGTCCTGACTTTC. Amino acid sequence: CASGSVPSGVSGANVLTF. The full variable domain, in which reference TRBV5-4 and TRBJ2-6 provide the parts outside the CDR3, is ETGVTQSPTHLIKTRGQQVTLRCSSQSGHNTVSWYQQALGQGPQFIFQYYREEENGRGNFPPRFSGLQFPNYSSELNVNALELDDSALYLCASGSVPSGVSGANVLTFGAGSRLTVL.

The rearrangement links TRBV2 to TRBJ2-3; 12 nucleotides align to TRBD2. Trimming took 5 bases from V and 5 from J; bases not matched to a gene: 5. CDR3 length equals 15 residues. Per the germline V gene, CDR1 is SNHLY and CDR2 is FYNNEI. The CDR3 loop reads CASSFLTSGGDTQYF. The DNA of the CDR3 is TGTGCCAGCAGTTTTTTGACTAGCGGGGGAGATACGCAGTATTTT.